This T cell receptor (beta chain) was sequenced in a study of T-cell memory formation after mild COVID-19. The overall study: Largely, the TCR clusters proved donor specific.

Constant-segment primers were used for 5'RACE, and the resulting TCR alpha and TCR beta cDNA libraries carried sample barcodes and UMIs. Using its own MiXCR run on the 5' RACE reads, TCRdb lists one record per CDR3 protein. The sample includes hundreds of thousands of distinct CDR3 sequences, more than 15% of them seen just once. Of note for this clonotype: Its antigen is as yet unknown.

Study results and caveats: That cross-reactive memory joined was suggested by some responding clones appearing in pre-infection memory. CD4/CD8 balance held among clones contracting day 15 to 85, and later expanders leaned CD4+.

V was cut by 0 bases and J by 2 bases, with 5 bases left in between. This CDR3 contains 14 residues. The V gene's germline CDR1 is SGHAT and CDR2 FQNNGV. The sample consisted of PBMCs or a T cell subset sorted from them (not recorded which). This chain connects TRBV11-2 to TRBJ2-1; no clear D gene. The TCR comes from a man aged 18 to 29 who had mild COVID-19 (a few samples of this study predate the infection). Cell type and time point are not known. CDR3 sequence reads: CASSLDGTYNEQFF. CDR3 in DNA: TGTGCCAGCAGCTTAGATGGGACCTACAATGAGCAGTTCTTC. Supplemented by reference TRBV11-2 and TRBJ2-1, the full variable domain reads EAGVAQSPRYKIIEKRQSVAFWCNPISGHATLYWYQQILGQGPKLLIQFQNNGVVDDSQLPKDRFSAERLKGVDSTLKIQPAKLEDSAVYLCASSLDGTYNEQFFGPGTRLTVL.